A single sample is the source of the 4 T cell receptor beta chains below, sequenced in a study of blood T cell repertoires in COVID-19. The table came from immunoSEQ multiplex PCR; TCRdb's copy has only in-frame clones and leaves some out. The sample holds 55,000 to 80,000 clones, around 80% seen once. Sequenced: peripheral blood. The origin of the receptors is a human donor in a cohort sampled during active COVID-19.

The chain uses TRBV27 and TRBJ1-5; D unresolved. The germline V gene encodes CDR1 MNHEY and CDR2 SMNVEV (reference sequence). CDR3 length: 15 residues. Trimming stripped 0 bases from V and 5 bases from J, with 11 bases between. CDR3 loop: CASSLSLRRDQPQHF. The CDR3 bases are TGTGCCAGCAGTTTATCCCTCCGTCGAGATCAGCCCCAGCATTTT.

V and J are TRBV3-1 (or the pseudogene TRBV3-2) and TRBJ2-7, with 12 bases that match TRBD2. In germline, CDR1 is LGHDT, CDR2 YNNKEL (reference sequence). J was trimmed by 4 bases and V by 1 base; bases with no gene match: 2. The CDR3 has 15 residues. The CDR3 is CASSQGTSGGYEQYF. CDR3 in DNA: TGTGCCAGCAGCCAAGGCACTAGCGGGGGGTACGAGCAGTACTTC.

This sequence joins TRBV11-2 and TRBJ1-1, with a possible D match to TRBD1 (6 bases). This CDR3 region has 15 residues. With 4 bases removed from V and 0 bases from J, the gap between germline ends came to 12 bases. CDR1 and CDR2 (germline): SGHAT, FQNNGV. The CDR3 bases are TGTGCCAGCAGCTCCGGACAGTTTATGAACACTGAAGCTTTCTTT. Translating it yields CASSSGQFMNTEAFF.

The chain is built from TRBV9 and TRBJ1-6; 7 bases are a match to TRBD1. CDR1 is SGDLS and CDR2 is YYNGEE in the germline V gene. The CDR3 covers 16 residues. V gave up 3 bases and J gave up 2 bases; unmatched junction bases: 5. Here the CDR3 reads CASSGETGTYNSPLHF. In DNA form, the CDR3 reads TGTGCCAGCAGCGGAGAGACAGGGACCTATAATTCACCCCTCCACTTT.